Only a few counts were recorded for the clone carrying this TCR beta chain. The antigen is unknown. These data originate in a study of cytomegalovirus exposure and HLA in healthy donors. The V gene's germline CDR1 is SGHDT and CDR2 YYEEEE. The ends lost 4 bases at V and 0 bases at J; junction bases unmatched: 8. This CDR3 is built from 16 residues. This PCR relied on a set of 60 Vbeta primers and 13 Jbeta primers. Sequencing used immunoSEQ multiplex PCR; TCRdb keeps in-frame clones, though not all of them. This repertoire shows about 140,000 clones, 65% to 85% found once; its top ten account for more than 2.5%. General study points: Despite most TCR sequences being rare, some public TCRs occurred in many donors.

The clonotype comes from a male donor in good health and CMV-seronegative. The chain uses TRBV5-6 and TRBJ1-1; TRBD1 matches at 8 bases. Specimen: PBMCs. The CDR3 nucleotides read TGTGCCAGCAGCCCGGACAGGGTTCGCATGAACACTGAAGCTTTCTTT. This codes for CASSPDRVRMNTEAFF.